This T cell receptor beta chain was sequenced during a study of response to subunit inactivated influenza vaccine (dated by TCRdb to 2016 to 2018). In terms of the full investigation: To follow how T cells responded to a trivalent subunit inactivated influenza vaccine, the researchers relied on deep quantitative profiling of the T cell receptor repertoire.

From its cysteine to its phenylalanine, the CDR3 spans 12 amino acids. The retained sequence is limited to the CDR3, 36 bases, with the frame set at the first base. Compared with germline, V lacks 5 bases and J lacks 11 bases; bases without a gene match: 4. Reading the germline V gene (reference sequence) gives CDR1 WNHNN and CDR2 SYGVQD. Library prep was done by RT-PCR. Sequencing was performed on an Illumina HiSeq 2500. Using fastp trimming at Q25 and MiXCR clonotype assembly, TCRdb reanalyzed the public sequencing data and kept in-frame beta chains. Each entry merges the rows of one CDR3 protein and shows their most common DNA and genes. This sample gives about 180,000 distinct CDR3 sequences in total; about 10% of them show up just once. In total, the top ten clones hold 9.5% to 13% of the sample. This clonotype was detected a few times. The specificity of this receptor is unknown. Per-base qualities were not stored, and no clone one base away is much larger.

Summary of the overall study and its limitations: According to the authors, only a limited number of new T cells may be recruited by each seasonal influenza vaccination.

The sequencing here drew on non-naive T cells sorted from PBMCs, taken on the day of vaccination. Read against the paper, the sample's cell subset or site label means: memory T cell fraction. The origin of this receptor is a man aged 50-60 years who received an inactivated influenza vaccine. Donor details come from another sample of the same person, matched by shared clones. The chain uses TRBV10-1 and TRBJ2-3, with 10 bases in between that match TRBD2. The DNA reads TGCGCCAGCAGTTCTAGCGGGGGTTTGCAGTATTTT. It codes for CASSSSGGLQYF.